A single T cell receptor (beta chain) is shown here with its context. Both 60 Vbeta primers and 13 Jbeta primers went into the PCR. Some clones are missing from TCRdb's copy, which holds only in-frame ones; the method was immunoSEQ multiplex PCR. The sample lists 270,000 or so clones, around 90% occurring once. This specimen belongs to a study of cytomegalovirus exposure and HLA in healthy donors. With 3 bases removed from V and 9 bases from J, the gap between germline ends came to 16 bases. Germline assignment: CDR1 SGDLS and CDR2 YYNGEE. The CDR3 has 15 amino acids. The TCR originated in a girl aged 2 to 10 in good health and CMV-seronegative. Sequenced material: PBMCs. The rearrangement uses TRBV9 and TRBJ1-6; a weak D match, TRBD1 (6 bases). CDR3 residues: CASSADSHGASPLHF. CDR3 coding DNA: TGTGCCAGCAGCGCGGACAGTCATGGGGCTTCACCCCTCCACTTT.